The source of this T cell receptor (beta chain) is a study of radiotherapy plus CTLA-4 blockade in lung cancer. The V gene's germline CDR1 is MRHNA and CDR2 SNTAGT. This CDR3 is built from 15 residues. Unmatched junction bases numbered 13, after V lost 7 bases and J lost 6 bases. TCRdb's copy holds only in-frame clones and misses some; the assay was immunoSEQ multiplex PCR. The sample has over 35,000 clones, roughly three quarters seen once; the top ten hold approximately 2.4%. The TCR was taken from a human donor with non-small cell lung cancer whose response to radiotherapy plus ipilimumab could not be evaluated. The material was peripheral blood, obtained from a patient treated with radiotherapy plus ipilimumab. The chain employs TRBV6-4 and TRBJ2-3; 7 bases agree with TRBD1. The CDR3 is CASKGAGTTRDTQYF. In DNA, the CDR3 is TGTGCCAGCAAGGGGGCAGGAACTACAAGGGATACGCAGTATTTT.